This T cell receptor (beta chain) came from a study of blood T cell repertoires in COVID-19. At the level of the study: COVID-19 samples, acute and convalescent, were from the United States, Italy and Spain. T cells, B-cell-depleted T cells, or PBMCs provided the cDNA or gDNA that served as material.

Per the study methods: It was from reference gene primer amplification that nucleated cell counts were estimated. Libraries were prepared by immunoSEQ multiplex PCR; TCRdb keeps only in-frame clonotypes and omits some of them. The V and J calls and clone size were taken over from that table, and D and trimming were inferred from the DNA. The sample consists of 250,000 to 350,000 clones, roughly 86% of them appearing once. Sequenced material: peripheral blood. The clonotype comes from a woman aged 50 to 65 with acute or convalescent COVID-19.

The DNA of the CDR3 is TGTGCCAGTAGTATCCCTAGCGGGAGACGGAATGAGCAGTTCTTC. This translates into CASSIPSGRRNEQFF. V usage is TRBV19 and J usage is TRBJ2-1, with 10 bases that match TRBD2. The CDR3 runs 15 residues. Trimming cost V 3 bases and J 7 bases; bases outside gene matches: 6. Germline lookup yields CDR1 LNHDA and CDR2 SQIVND (reference sequence). Full variable domain (remainder filled in from reference TRBV19 and TRBJ2-1): DGGITQSPKYLFRKEGQNVTLSCEQNLNHDAMYWYRQDPGQGLRLIYYSQIVNDFQKGDIAEGYSVSREKKESFPLTVTSAQKNPTAFYLCASSIPSGRRNEQFFGPGTRLTVL.